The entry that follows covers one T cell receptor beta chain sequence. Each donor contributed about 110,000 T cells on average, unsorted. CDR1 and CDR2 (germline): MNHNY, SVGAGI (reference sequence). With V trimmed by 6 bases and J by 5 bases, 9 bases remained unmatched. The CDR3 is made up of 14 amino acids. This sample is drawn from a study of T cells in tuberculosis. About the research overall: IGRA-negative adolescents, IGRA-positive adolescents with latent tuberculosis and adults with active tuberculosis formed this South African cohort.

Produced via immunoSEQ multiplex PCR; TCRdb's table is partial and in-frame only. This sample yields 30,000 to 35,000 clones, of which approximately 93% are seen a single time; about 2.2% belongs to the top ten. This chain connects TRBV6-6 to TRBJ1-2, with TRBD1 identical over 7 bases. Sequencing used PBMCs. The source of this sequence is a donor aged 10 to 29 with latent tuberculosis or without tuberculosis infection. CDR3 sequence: CASSLDRDRYGYTF. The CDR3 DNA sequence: TGTGCCAGCAGCCTCGATAGGGACAGATATGGCTACACCTTC.